Below are 9 T cell receptor beta chains sequenced from a single sample in a study of blood T cell repertoires in COVID-19. Generated by immunoSEQ multiplex PCR, the TCRdb table keeps only in-frame clones and is missing some. The table has about 220,000 clones, 85% to 90% seen once. The sequencing input was PBMCs or T cells enriched from blood (not recorded which). These receptors were obtained from a woman aged 45-65 years with acute COVID-19.

This chain links TRBV12-5 with TRBJ2-3, with 9 bases that match TRBD1. The trim removed 0 bases at V and 2 bases at J, leaving 3 bases unmatched. Germline CDR1 is LGHNT and CDR2 is FRNRAP. There are 16 residues in the CDR3. The CDR3 sequence: CASGLVQQGATDTQYF. CDR3 in DNA: TGTGCTAGTGGTTTGGTACAACAGGGGGCCACAGATACGCAGTATTTT.

The chain employs TRBV28 and TRBJ1-3; the match to TRBD1 covers 7 bases. The J segment lost 4 bases and the V segment lost 6 bases, leaving 6 bases of the junction unmatched. CDR1 and CDR2 (germline): MDHEN, SYDVKM. This CDR3 spans 14 amino acids. The chain's CDR3 is CASSVRDRGNTIYF. The CDR3 DNA follows: TGTGCCAGCAGCGTCCGGGACAGAGGAAACACCATATATTTT.

Written as DNA, the CDR3 is TGTGCCACCACTGGCGGGAGCTCCTACAATGAGCAGTTCTTC. Protein sequence: CATTGGSSYNEQFF. The rearrangement uses TRBV19 and TRBJ2-1; TRBD2 matches 7 bases. Trimming took 10 bases from V and 0 from J; bases not matched to a gene: 6. This CDR3 region has 14 residues. Germline CDR1 reads LNHDA; CDR2 reads SQIVND (reference sequence).

The CDR3 bases are TGTGCCAGCAGCAAGGGAGCAGAGACCCAGTACTTC. Its translation is CASSKGAETQYF. The chain has TRBV2 and TRBJ2-5; D might be TRBD2 (5 bases). The CDR3 spans 12 residues. Trimming left V 6 bases short and J 4 bases short, with 9 bases between. From germline, CDR1 is SNHLY and CDR2 FYNNEI.

The chain is built from TRBV6-5 and TRBJ2-7; 7 nucleotides line up with TRBD1. The V and J ends lost 8 bases and 3 bases, in that order; junction bases with no gene match: 4. CDR3 length: 12 residues. Germline CDR1 MNHEY, CDR2 SVGAGI. CDR3 sequence (DNA): TGTGCCAGCTCGCCAGGGGGCTACGAGCAGTACTTC. Translated, it gives CASSPGGYEQYF.

This clone was recorded only once. This chain links TRBV3-1 (or the pseudogene TRBV3-2) with TRBJ2-5; D call uncertain. The CDR3 contains 14 residues. Germline loops: CDR1 LGHDT, CDR2 YNNKEL (reference sequence). Deletions cut 4 bases from V and 3 bases from J, with 12 bases between. CDR3 in DNA: TGTGCCAGCAGCCCCCGGGTAGCAAAAGAGACCCAGTACTTC. This sequence encodes CASSPRVAKETQYF.

V usage is TRBV27 and J usage is TRBJ2-2, with 8 bases lining up with TRBD2. Looked up from germline, CDR1 is MNHEY and CDR2 is SMNVEV (reference sequence). There are 18 residues in the CDR3. J gave up 0 bases and V 5 bases, and 11 bases lay outside the gene matches. DNA of the CDR3: TGTGCCAGCAGTCCTTATCCTAAGGGACTAGCGAACACCGGGGAGCTGTTTTTT. Encoded protein: CASSPYPKGLANTGELFF.

This chain connects TRBV18 to TRBJ1-2; weak D call: TRBD1 (5 bases). The CDR3 is 16 amino acids. Between the trimmed V and J ends, which lost 1 base and 7 bases, there was a span of 19 bases. Germline V gene lookup returns CDR1 KGHSH and CDR2 LQKENI. CDR3 bases: TGTGCCAGCTCACCACAGGGAGGGGCGCGGTTAGTTGGCTACACCTTC. This sequence encodes CASSPQGGARLVGYTF.

V is TRBV18 and J is TRBJ2-7, with 11 bases aligning to TRBD2. The V and J ends lost 2 bases and 6 bases, in that order; junction bases with no gene match: 9. The CDR3 has 16 amino acids. CDR1 and CDR2 from the germline V gene are KGHSH and LQKENI. The CDR3, as DNA: TGTGCCAGCTCACCAGCGTATAGCGGGAGGGCCGTCGAGCAGTACTTC. Amino acid sequence: CASSPAYSGRAVEQYF.